The present entry profiles one T cell receptor beta chain with its context. Its target is unknown. These data belong to a study of cytomegalovirus exposure and HLA in healthy donors. About the study: A prior analysis found fewer than 120 million unique TCR beta sequences from 170 million or so T cells. Findings and caveats of the study: A few chains linked to CMV were shown in vitro to be specific for CMV antigens. Roughly even sequencing depth across donors was the assumption behind the presence/absence analyses. The classifier, whose performance was assessed in both the original and validation cohorts, reportedly diagnosed cytomegalovirus status with high specificity and sensitivity.

The CDR3 spans 15 residues. Germline V CDR1 and CDR2: SGHTA, FQGNSA. The J segment lost 3 bases and the V segment lost 6 bases, leaving 7 bases of the junction unmatched. The primer mix had 60 Vbeta and 13 Jbeta primers. Profiling relied on immunoSEQ multiplex PCR, and the TCRdb table lists in-frame clones only, not all of them. The sample has fewer than 200,000 clones; approximately 70% are singletons. The specimen was PBMCs. This clonotype was obtained from a woman between 40 and 55 years old in good health and CMV-seropositive. This chain uses TRBV7-2 with TRBJ2-7; 11 bases line up with TRBD2. In DNA form, the CDR3 reads TGTGCCAGCAGGTCAACTAGCGGGAGATTCTACGAGCAGTACTTC. Translating gives CASRSTSGRFYEQYF.